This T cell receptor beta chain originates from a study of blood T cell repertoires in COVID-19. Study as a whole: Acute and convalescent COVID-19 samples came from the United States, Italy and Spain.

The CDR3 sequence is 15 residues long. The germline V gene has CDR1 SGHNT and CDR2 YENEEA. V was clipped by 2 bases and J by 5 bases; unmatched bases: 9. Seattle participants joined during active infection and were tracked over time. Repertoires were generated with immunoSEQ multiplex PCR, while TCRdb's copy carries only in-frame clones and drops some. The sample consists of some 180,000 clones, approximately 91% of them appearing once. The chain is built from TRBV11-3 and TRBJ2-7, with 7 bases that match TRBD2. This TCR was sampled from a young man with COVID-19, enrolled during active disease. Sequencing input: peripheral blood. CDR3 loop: CASSLRGGSSHEQYF. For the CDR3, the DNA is TGTGCCAGCAGCTTAAGGGGCGGGAGTTCCCACGAGCAGTACTTC.